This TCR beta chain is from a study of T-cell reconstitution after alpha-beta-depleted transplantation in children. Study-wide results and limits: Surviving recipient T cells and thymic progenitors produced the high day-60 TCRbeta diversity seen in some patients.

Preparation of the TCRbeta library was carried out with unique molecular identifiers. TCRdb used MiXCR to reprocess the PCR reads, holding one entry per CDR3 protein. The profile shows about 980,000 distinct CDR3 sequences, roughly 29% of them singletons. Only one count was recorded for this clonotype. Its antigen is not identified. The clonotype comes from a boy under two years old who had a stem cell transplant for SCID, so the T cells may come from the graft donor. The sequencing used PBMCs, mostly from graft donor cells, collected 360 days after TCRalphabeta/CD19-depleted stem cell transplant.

In DNA form, the CDR3 reads TGTGCCAGCAGTTTTGTAGGTCCAGAGACCCAGTACTTC. Translated, it gives CASSFVGPETQYF. The V gene is TRBV27, the J gene TRBJ2-5; the D is unclear. The CDR3 runs 13 residues. From germline, CDR1 is MNHEY and CDR2 SMNVEV (reference sequence). V was pared by 3 bases and J by 4 bases, with 9 bases between.